The 8 T cell receptor beta chains presented below share a single source sample, sequenced in a study of T cell responses to AZD1222 COVID-19 vaccine. Measured with immunoSEQ multiplex PCR; TCRdb has only the in-frame clones, and not every one. Of about 100,000 clones listed, about 90% are singletons. The specimen was peripheral blood, collected 28 days after the second AZD1222 dose. The source is an adult who received the AZD1222 COVID-19 vaccine.

This clone came up a few times. The chain carries TRBV6-5 and TRBJ1-4; TRBD1 is a possible D gene (5 bases). CDR3 size: 15 residues. Germline V lookup: CDR1 MNHEY, CDR2 SVGAGI. With 9 bases removed from V and 8 bases from J, the gap between germline ends came to 22 bases. The CDR3 nucleotides read TGTGCCAGTCGACCGGGACCCAATTTACGCGAAAAACTGTTTTTT. It specifies CASRPGPNLREKLFF.

The chain uses TRBV7-2 and TRBJ2-1, with D possibly being TRBD2 (6 bases). V dropped 6 bases and J dropped 7 bases, with 10 bases sitting between them. The V gene's germline CDR1 is SGHTA and CDR2 FQGNSA. The CDR3 is made up of 12 amino acids. CDR3 DNA sequence: TGTGCCAGCAGACGACTAGGGAATGAGCAGTTCTTC. It is translated as CASRRLGNEQFF.

A single count supports this clone. CDR3 in amino acids: CASSLLSSGNTIYF. The CDR3 DNA reads TGTGCCAGCAGCTTGCTAAGCTCTGGAAACACCATATATTTT. V gene TRBV5-6 combines with J gene TRBJ1-3; D is uncertain. The V end lost 1 base, the J end lost 0 bases, and 5 bases lay between the germline ends. This CDR3 has 14 amino acids. The germline gives CDR1 SGHDT, CDR2 YYEEEE.

V and J are TRBV5-1 and TRBJ2-7; D is perhaps TRBD2 (6 bases). V shed 0 bases and J shed 1 base, with 8 bases lying between them. This CDR3 is built from 14 residues. Germline loops: CDR1 SGHRS, CDR2 YFSETQ. The CDR3 spells CASSLVAGSYEQYF. The CDR3 region has the DNA TGCGCCAGCAGCTTGGTGGCGGGGTCCTACGAGCAGTACTTC.

The J gene is TRBJ2-4, the V gene TRBV6-5, with unresolved D. Germline CDR1 is MNHEY and CDR2 is SVGAGI. This CDR3 region has 14 residues. Deletions cut 6 bases from V and 1 base from J, with 10 bases between. The CDR3, as DNA: TGTGCCAGCAGCGAGACTTGGGCCAAAAACATTCAGTACTTC. It yields the protein CASSETWAKNIQYF.

This sequence joins TRBV28 and TRBJ1-6; the match to TRBD1 covers 9 bases. Trimming cost V 6 bases and J 3 bases; bases outside gene matches: 15. CDR3 size: 19 residues. Looked up from germline, CDR1 is MDHEN and CDR2 is SYDVKM. CDR3 nucleotides: TGTGCCAGCAGCTTACCTTCTGGGACAGGGCAGGGCTATAATTCACCCCTCCACTTT. This encodes CASSLPSGTGQGYNSPLHF.

CDR3 DNA sequence: TGTGCCAGCAGCCCAGGACTAGCGGGAGGGCCGGAGGACACCGGGGAGCTGTTTTTT. Encoded protein: CASSPGLAGGPEDTGELFF. V and J are TRBV9 and TRBJ2-2; 15 bases line up with TRBD2. The CDR3 sequence is 19 residues long. The ends lost 4 bases at V and 3 bases at J; junction bases unmatched: 10. CDR1 and CDR2 from the germline V gene are SGDLS and YYNGEE.

This CDR3 reads CASSLISGRANEQFF. CDR3 bases: TGCGCCAGCAGCTTGATTAGCGGGAGGGCCAATGAGCAGTTCTTC. The rearrangement links TRBV5-1 to TRBJ2-1; 11 nucleotides match TRBD2. CDR1 and CDR2 from the germline V gene are SGHRS and YFSETQ. The CDR3 has 15 residues. Trimming cost V 1 base and J 6 bases; bases outside gene matches: 3.